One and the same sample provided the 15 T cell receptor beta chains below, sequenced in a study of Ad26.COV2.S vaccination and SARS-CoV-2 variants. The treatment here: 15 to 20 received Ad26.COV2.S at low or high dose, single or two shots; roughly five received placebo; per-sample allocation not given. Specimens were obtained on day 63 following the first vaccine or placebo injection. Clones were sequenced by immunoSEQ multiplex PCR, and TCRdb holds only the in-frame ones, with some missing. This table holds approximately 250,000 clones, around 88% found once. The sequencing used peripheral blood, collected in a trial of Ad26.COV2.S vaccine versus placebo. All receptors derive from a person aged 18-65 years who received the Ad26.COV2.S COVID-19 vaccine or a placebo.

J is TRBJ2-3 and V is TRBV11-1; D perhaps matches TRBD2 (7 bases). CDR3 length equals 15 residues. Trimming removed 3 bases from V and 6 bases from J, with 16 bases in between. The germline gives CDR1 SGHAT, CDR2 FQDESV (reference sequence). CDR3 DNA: TGTGCCAGCAGCTTGGGGGGCCTAGCGGTGGATACGCAGTATTTT. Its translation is CASSLGGLAVDTQYF.

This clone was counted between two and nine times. The CDR3 spells CASSLGQSTNEKLFF. In DNA form, the CDR3 reads TGTGCCAGCAGCTTAGGACAGTCGACTAATGAAAAACTGTTTTTT. V is TRBV7-9 and J is TRBJ1-4; D may be TRBD1 (5 bases). Germline V lookup: CDR1 SEHNR, CDR2 FQNEAQ (reference sequence). Deletions cut 1 base from V and 2 bases from J, with 8 bases between. There are 15 residues in the CDR3.

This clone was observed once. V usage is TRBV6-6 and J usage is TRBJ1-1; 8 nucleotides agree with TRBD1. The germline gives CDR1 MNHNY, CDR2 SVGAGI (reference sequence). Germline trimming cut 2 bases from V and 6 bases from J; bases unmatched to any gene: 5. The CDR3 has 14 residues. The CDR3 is CASSYGQGGAEAFF. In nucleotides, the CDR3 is TGTGCCAGCAGTTACGGACAGGGAGGGGCTGAAGCTTTCTTT.

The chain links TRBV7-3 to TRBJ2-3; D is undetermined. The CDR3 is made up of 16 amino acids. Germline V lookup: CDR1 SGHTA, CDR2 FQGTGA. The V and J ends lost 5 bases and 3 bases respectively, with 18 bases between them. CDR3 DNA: TGTGCCAGCAGCCCTAAAGGCACTACCGGGACAGATACGCAGTATTTT. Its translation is CASSPKGTTGTDTQYF.

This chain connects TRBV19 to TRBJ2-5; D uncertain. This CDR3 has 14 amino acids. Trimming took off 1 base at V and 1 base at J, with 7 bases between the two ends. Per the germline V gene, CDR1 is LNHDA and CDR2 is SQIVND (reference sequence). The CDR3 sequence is CASSIVSTQETQYF. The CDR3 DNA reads TGTGCCAGTAGTATAGTGAGCACCCAAGAGACCCAGTACTTC.

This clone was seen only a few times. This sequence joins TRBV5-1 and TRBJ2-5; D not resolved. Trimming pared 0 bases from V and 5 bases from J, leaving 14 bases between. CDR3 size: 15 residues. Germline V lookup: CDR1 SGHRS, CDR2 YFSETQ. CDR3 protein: CASSLAGLGWETQYF. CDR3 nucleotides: TGCGCCAGCAGCTTGGCCGGGTTAGGGTGGGAGACCCAGTACTTC.

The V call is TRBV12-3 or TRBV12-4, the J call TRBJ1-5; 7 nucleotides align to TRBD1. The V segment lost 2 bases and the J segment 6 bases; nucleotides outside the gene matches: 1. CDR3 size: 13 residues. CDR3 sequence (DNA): TGTGCCAGCAGTTTAACAGGGGTTCAGCCCCAGCATTTT. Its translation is CASSLTGVQPQHF.

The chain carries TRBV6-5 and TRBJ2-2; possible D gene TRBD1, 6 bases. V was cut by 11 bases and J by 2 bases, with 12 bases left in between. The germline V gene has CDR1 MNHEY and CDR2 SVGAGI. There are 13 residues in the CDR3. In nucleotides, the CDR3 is TGTGCCCTCCGGGACACTAACACCGGGGAGCTGTTTTTT. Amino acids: CALRDTNTGELFF.

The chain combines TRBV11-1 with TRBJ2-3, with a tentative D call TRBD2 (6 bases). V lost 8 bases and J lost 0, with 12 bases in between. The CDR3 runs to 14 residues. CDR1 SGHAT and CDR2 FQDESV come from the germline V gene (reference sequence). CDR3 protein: CASASGLSTDTQYF. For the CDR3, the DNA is TGTGCCAGCGCGAGCGGGCTCAGCACAGATACGCAGTATTTT. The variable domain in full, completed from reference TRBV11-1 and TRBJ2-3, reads EAEVAQSPRYKITEKSQAVAFWCDPISGHATLYWYRQILGQGPELLVQFQDESVVDDSQLPKDRFSAERLKGVDSTLKIQPAELGDSAMYLCASASGLSTDTQYFGPGTRLTVL.

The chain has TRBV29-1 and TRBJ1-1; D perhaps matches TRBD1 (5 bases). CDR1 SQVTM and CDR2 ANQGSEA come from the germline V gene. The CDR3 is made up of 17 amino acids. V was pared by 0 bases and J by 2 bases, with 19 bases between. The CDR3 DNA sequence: TGCAGCGTTGAAGATGGGGGTCCCTTCGACGTTAACACTGAAGCTTTCTTT. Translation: CSVEDGGPFDVNTEAFF. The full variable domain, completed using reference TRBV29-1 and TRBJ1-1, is SAVISQKPSRDICQRGTSLTIQCQVDSQVTMMFWYRQQPGQSLTLIATANQGSEATYESGFVIDKFPISRPNLTFSTLTVSNMSPEDSSIYLCSVEDGGPFDVNTEAFFGQGTRLTVV.

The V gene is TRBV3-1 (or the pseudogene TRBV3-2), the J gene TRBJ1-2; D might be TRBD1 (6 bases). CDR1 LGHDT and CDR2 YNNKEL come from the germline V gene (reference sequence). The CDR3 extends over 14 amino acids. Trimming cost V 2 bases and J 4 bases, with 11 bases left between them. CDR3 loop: CASSQQGPGYGYTF. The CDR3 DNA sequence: TGTGCCAGCAGCCAACAGGGGCCGGGCTATGGCTACACCTTC.

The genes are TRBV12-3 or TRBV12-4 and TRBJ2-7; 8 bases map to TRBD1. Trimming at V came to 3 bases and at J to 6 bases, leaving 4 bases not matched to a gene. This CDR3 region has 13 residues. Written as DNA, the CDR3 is TGTGCCAGCAGTTTCTGGACAGGGAGCGAGCAGTACTTC. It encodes CASSFWTGSEQYF.

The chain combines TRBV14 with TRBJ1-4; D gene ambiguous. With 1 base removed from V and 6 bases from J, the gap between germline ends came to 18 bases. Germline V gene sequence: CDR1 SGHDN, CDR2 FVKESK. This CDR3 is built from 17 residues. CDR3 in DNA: TGTGCCAGCAGCCAAGTACGATCAGGACGTTCCGATGAAAAACTGTTTTTT. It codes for CASSQVRSGRSDEKLFF.

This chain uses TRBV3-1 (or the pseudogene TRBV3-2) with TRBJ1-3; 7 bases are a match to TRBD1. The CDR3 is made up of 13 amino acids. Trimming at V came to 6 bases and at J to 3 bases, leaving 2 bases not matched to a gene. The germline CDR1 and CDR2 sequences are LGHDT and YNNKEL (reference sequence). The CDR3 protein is CASRDRFGNTIYF. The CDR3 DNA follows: TGTGCCAGCAGGGACAGGTTTGGAAACACCATATATTTT.

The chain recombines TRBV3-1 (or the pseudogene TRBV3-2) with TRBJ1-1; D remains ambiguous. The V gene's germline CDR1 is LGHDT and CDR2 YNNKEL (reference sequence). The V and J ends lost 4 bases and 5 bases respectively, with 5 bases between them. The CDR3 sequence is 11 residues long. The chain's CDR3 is CASSPGTEAFF. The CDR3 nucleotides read TGTGCCAGCAGCCCCGGTACTGAAGCTTTCTTT.